Listed below are T cell receptor beta chains from one sample, sequenced in a study of OX40 agonist ivuxolimab in advanced cancers. Libraries were prepared by immunoSEQ multiplex PCR; TCRdb keeps only in-frame clonotypes and omits some of them. Of more than 75,000 clones listed, roughly 84% are singletons. The material was CD4+ or CD8+ T cells sorted from blood, obtained in a trial of the OX40 agonist ivuxolimab. The origin of the receptors is an adult with an advanced solid tumor such as melanoma, head and neck, liver or kidney cancer. The CDR3 runs from the conserved cysteine through the conserved F or W. Each record gives: clone size, D gene, J gene, V gene, CDR3 protein, CDR3 DNA. A D gene is named only where the DNA matches it firmly. Size tells how often a clone was seen (once, few, many) or the class of an expanded clone, and some rows leave it out.

-	-	TRBJ2-7	TRBV7-9	CASSLALWGNYEQYF	TGTGCCAGCAGCTTAGCATTGTGGGGGAACTACGAGCAGTACTTC
-	-	TRBJ1-2	TRBV7-2	CASSLAVQGGHGYTF	TGTGCCAGCAGCTTAGCCGTTCAGGGAGGGCATGGCTACACCTTC
-	-	TRBJ1-1	TRBV5-1	CASSLLGGGDEAFF	TGCGCCAGCAGCTTGCTCGGAGGGGGTGATGAAGCTTTCTTT
-	-	TRBJ1-5	TRBV30	CAWSPGTGSNQPQHF	TGTGCCTGGAGTCCCGGGACGGGAAGCAATCAGCCCCAGCATTTT
-	TRBD1	TRBJ2-1	TRBV10-3	CAISGQGYNEQFF	TGTGCCATCAGCGGACAGGGGTACAATGAGCAGTTCTTC
-	-	TRBJ1-2	TRBV28	CASSLYERRGGYTF	TGTGCCAGCAGTTTATACGAGCGCCGGGGAGGCTACACCTTC
-	-	TRBJ1-2	TRBV6-1	CASSERGGYGYTF	TGTGCCAGCAGCGAAAGGGGCGGCTATGGCTACACCTTC
-	TRBD2	TRBJ2-4	TRBV27	CASSPRLAGGLNIQYF	TGTGCCAGCAGTCCCAGACTAGCGGGAGGGTTAAACATTCAGTACTTC
-	TRBD2	TRBJ2-3	TRBV7-3	CASSLFPGLADTDTQYF	TGTGCCAGCAGCTTATTCCCCGGACTAGCAGACACAGATACGCAGTATTTT
-	-	TRBJ2-3	TRBV11-3	CASSLVGGGDTQYF	TGTGCCAGCAGCTTAGTCGGGGGAGGTGATACGCAGTATTTT
-	-	TRBJ2-6	TRBV7-3	CASSPQSVPGANVLTF	TGTGCCAGCAGCCCCCAGTCTGTTCCCGGGGCCAACGTCCTGACTTTC
-	-	TRBJ1-1	TRBV10-3	CAISGVMNTEAFF	TGTGCCATCTCCGGGGTAATGAACACTGAAGCTTTCTTT
-	-	TRBJ1-4	TRBV2	CASSVSGVTNEKLFF	TGTGCCAGCAGTGTATCGGGAGTTACTAATGAAAAACTGTTTTTT
-	-	TRBJ2-5	TRBV7-9	CASNWAGETQYF	TGTGCCAGCAACTGGGCGGGAGAGACCCAGTACTTC
-	-	TRBJ2-3	TRBV18	CASSLESLTDTQYF	TGTGCCAGCTCACTGGAGAGCCTCACAGATACGCAGTATTTT
-	TRBD1	TRBJ1-5	TRBV19	CASSTQGGGQPQHF	TGTGCCAGTAGTACGCAGGGGGGAGGGCAGCCCCAGCATTTT
once	TRBD1	TRBJ2-1	TRBV30	CAWKQGATYNEQFF	TGTGCCTGGAAGCAGGGGGCGACCTACAATGAGCAGTTCTTC
-	-	TRBJ1-2	TRBV15	CATSRGTVHGYTF	TGTGCCACCAGCAGAGGGACAGTGCATGGCTACACCTTC
-	-	TRBJ2-2	TRBV29-1	CSVVWGATGELFF	TGCAGCGTTGTTTGGGGAGCTACCGGGGAGCTGTTTTTT
-	TRBD1	TRBJ1-2	TRBV27	CASSPAYRGVVYGYTF	TGTGCCAGCAGCCCTGCCTACAGGGGGGTGGTTTATGGCTACACCTTC
-	-	TRBJ1-2	TRBV28	CASSSGGSSSYGYTF	TGTGCCAGCAGTTCGGGCGGGTCTAGTAGTTATGGCTACACCTTC
few	-	TRBJ2-1	TRBV5-1	CASSPGVVGNEQFF	TGCGCCAGCAGCCCCGGAGTTGTTGGCAATGAGCAGTTCTTC
-	TRBD1	TRBJ1-3	TRBV9	CASSVSPGGTGLYGNTIYF	TGTGCCAGCAGCGTAAGTCCCGGAGGGACAGGGCTGTACGGAAACACCATATATTTT
-	TRBD1	TRBJ1-1	TRBV6-6	CASSSSGTGGLTFF	TGTGCCAGCAGTTCAAGCGGGACAGGGGGCTTAACTTTCTTT
-	-	TRBJ2-3	TRBV5-4	CASTDPGGSDTQYF	TGTGCCAGCACCGACCCTGGAGGGTCAGATACGCAGTATTTT
once	TRBD2	TRBJ2-5	TRBV11-2	CASSSVAGVQETQYF	TGTGCCAGCAGCTCGGTAGCGGGGGTACAAGAGACCCAGTACTTC
-	-	TRBJ1-2	TRBV6-6	CASSYSRDAHGYTF	TGTGCCAGCAGTTACTCGAGGGACGCTCATGGCTACACCTTC
-	-	TRBJ1-4	TRBV6-1	CASRTPLNEKLFF	TGTGCCAGCAGGACACCACTTAATGAAAAACTGTTTTTT
-	-	TRBJ2-6	TRBV27	CASWGRAPLSGANVLTF	TGTGCCAGCTGGGGCAGGGCCCCTTTAAGCGGGGCCAACGTCCTGACTTTC
-	-	TRBJ2-1	TRBV5-1	CASSLAGQGLNEQFF	TGCGCCAGCAGCTTGGCAGGGCAGGGCCTCAATGAGCAGTTCTTC
-	-	TRBJ1-1	TRBV19	CASSIGTTEAFF	TGTGCCAGTAGTATCGGGACCACTGAAGCTTTCTTT
-	-	TRBJ1-5	TRBV5-1	CASSLAVDQPQHF	TGCGCCAGCAGCTTGGCCGTGGATCAGCCCCAGCATTTT
-	-	TRBJ2-6	TRBV4-3	CASSQGTGLGFNVLTF	TGCGCCAGCAGCCAAGGGACCGGGTTAGGGTTCAACGTCCTGACTTTC
-	-	TRBJ1-5	TRBV15	CATSRGRAGGVPQPQHF	TGTGCCACCAGCAGAGGACGGGCGGGGGGCGTACCTCAGCCCCAGCATTTT
-	-	TRBJ1-5	TRBV4-2	CASSTGNPRGQPQHF	TGTGCCAGCAGCACAGGGAATCCCCGCGGTCAGCCCCAGCATTTT
-	-	TRBJ1-1	TRBV6-5	CASSTRQVFPTEAFF	TGTGCCAGCAGTACAAGACAGGTCTTTCCCACTGAAGCTTTCTTT
-	TRBD2	TRBJ2-2	TRBV6-1	CASSAPRGANTGELFF	TGTGCCAGCAGTGCCCCGCGGGGGGCGAACACCGGGGAGCTGTTTTTT
once	-	TRBJ2-2	TRBV11-2	CASSLGRGRTGELFF	TGTGCCAGCAGCTTAGGCAGGGGGAGGACCGGGGAGCTGTTTTTT
-	-	TRBJ1-4	TRBV5-1	CASRGIINEKLFF	TGCGCCAGCAGAGGGATCATTAATGAAAAACTGTTTTTT
once	-	TRBJ1-2	TRBV28	CASRSTGGYTF	TGTGCCAGCCGATCGACAGGTGGCTACACCTTC
-	-	TRBJ1-3	TRBV6-5	CASSFAGGNTIYF	TGTGCCAGCAGTTTCGCCGGCGGAAACACCATATATTTT
-	TRBD1	TRBJ1-5	TRBV30	CAWNVQKFPGQGSNQPQHF	TGTGCCTGGAACGTCCAAAAATTTCCGGGACAGGGAAGCAATCAGCCCCAGCATTTT
-	-	TRBJ1-3	TRBV15	CATSRDGFSSGNTIYF	TGTGCCACCAGCAGAGATGGGTTCAGCTCTGGAAACACCATATATTTT
-	-	TRBJ1-5	TRBV10-3	CAIGWDSNQPQHF	TGTGCCATCGGTTGGGACAGCAATCAGCCCCAGCATTTT
-	-	TRBJ2-7	TRBV7-2	CASSLSGVQYF	TGTGCCAGCAGCTTATCCGGAGTGCAGTACTTC
-	TRBD2	TRBJ2-7	TRBV9	CASSPRLAGVTEQYF	TGTGCCAGCAGCCCCCGGCTAGCGGGAGTAACCGAGCAGTACTTC
-	-	TRBJ2-2	TRBV25-1	CASSETALASAGELFF	TGTGCCAGCAGTGAAACTGCTCTAGCCAGCGCCGGGGAGCTGTTTTTT